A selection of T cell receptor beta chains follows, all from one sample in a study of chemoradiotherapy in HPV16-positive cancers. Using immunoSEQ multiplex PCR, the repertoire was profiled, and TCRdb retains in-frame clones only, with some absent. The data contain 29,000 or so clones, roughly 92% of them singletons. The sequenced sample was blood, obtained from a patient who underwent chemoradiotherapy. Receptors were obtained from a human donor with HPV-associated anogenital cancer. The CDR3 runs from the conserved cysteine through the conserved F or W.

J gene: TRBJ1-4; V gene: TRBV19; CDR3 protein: CASSIGQGARNEKLFF
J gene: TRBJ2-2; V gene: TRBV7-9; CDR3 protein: CASSLTGAGTGELFF
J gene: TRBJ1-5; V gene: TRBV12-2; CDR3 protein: CASRLICGGGGGQPQHF
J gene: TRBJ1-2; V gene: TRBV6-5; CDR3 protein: CASSQTPRGSYGYTF
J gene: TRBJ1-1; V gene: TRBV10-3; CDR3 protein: CAISGQGRHTEAFF
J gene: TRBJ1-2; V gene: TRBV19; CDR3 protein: CASSISSGGYTF
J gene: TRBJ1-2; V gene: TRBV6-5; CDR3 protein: CASSYRTGFNYGYTF
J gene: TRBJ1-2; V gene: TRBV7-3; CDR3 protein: CASSSDGGDSGGYTF
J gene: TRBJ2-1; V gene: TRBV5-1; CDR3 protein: CASSLEGQNYNEQFF
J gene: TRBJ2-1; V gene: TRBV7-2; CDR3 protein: CASSLGSATDNEQFF
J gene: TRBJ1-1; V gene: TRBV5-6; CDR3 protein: CASSLGQDTEAFF
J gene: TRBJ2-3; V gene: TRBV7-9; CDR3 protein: CASSLGAAGGRTDTQYF
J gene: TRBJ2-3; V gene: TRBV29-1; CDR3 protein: CSVARPGGRRTDTQYF
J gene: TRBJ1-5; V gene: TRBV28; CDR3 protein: CASSSGPLWPQHF
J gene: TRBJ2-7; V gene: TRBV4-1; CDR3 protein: CASSQVLAGGSKRPYEQYF
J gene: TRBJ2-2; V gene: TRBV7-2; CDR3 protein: CASSPRGGTGTGELFF
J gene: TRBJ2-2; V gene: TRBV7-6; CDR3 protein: CASRLRLKGRDGKNTGELFF